The 8 T cell receptor beta chains in this list originate from one sample, sequenced in a study of cytomegalovirus exposure and HLA in healthy donors. The PCR used 60 Vbeta and 13 Jbeta primers. The protocol was immunoSEQ multiplex PCR, while the TCRdb copy is restricted to in-frame clones and leaves out a portion. The table lists 150,000 to 160,000 clones, 65% to 75% of them singletons. The sample was PBMCs. The receptors originated from a man aged 18 to 29 in good health and CMV-seronegative.

This clone was picked up a small number of times. The rearrangement uses TRBV5-1 and TRBJ2-1, with 11 bases lining up with TRBD1. With 4 bases clipped from V and 8 bases from J, the junction kept 20 bases outside the gene matches. Germline lookup yields CDR1 SGHRS and CDR2 YFSETQ. CDR3 length equals 19 residues. The CDR3 reads CASSPLGGLDRGQGDEQFF. CDR3 bases: TGCGCCAGCAGCCCACTTGGGGGGTTGGACAGGGGGCAGGGCGATGAGCAGTTCTTC.

The rearrangement links TRBV27 to TRBJ2-3; no reliable D call. The CDR3 runs to 14 residues. The V and J ends lost 5 bases and 3 bases respectively, with 12 bases between them. Germline V lookup: CDR1 MNHEY, CDR2 SMNVEV (reference sequence). The CDR3 DNA is TGTGCCAGCAGTCCCACACCTCAGACAGATACGCAGTATTTT. It codes for CASSPTPQTDTQYF.

The chain uses TRBV19 and TRBJ1-6, with TRBD1 identical over 8 bases. With V trimmed by 5 bases and J by 8 bases, 8 bases remained unmatched. The CDR3 is made up of 15 amino acids. Germline V gene lookup returns CDR1 LNHDA and CDR2 SQIVND (reference sequence). The CDR3 DNA reads as TGTGCCAGTAGTCCCCAGGGGGCAGGTTATTCACCCCTCCACTTT. Translation: CASSPQGAGYSPLHF.

This clone was detected a few times. The J gene is TRBJ2-7, the V gene TRBV10-3, with 8 bases aligning to TRBD2. Germline V gene lookup returns CDR1 ENHRY and CDR2 SYGVKD. Unmatched junction bases numbered 16, after V lost 3 bases and J lost 6 bases. The CDR3 is 17 residues long. In DNA form, the CDR3 reads TGTGCCATCAGTGACTCGGGGGGGACATCATCTTCACGCGAGCAGTACTTC. Its protein product is CAISDSGGTSSSREQYF.

Note on this clone: The junction shows a germline mismatch at one end, possibly a read error. This sequence joins TRBV7-9 and TRBJ1-1; D perhaps matches TRBD1 (6 bases). The CDR3 sequence is 15 residues long. Germline CDR1 is SEHNR and CDR2 is FQNEAQ (reference sequence). CDR3 sequence reads: CSSSSTSGHLTEAFF. The CDR3 region has the DNA TGTTCCAGCAGCTCAACTTCGGGACACCTCACTGAAGCTTTCTTT.

The chain couples TRBV5-4 to TRBJ1-1, with 8 bases matching TRBD1. Germline V lookup: CDR1 SGHNT, CDR2 YYREEE (reference sequence). V dropped 2 bases and J dropped 7; count of bases not matched to a gene: 7. The CDR3 totals 14 residues. CDR3 region: CASSFLDRAREAFF. DNA of the CDR3: TGTGCCAGCAGCTTTTTGGACAGGGCCCGTGAAGCTTTCTTT.

A single count supports this clone. Germline and junction disagree at one end, which may indicate a read error. The gene calls are TRBV29-1 and TRBJ1-4; D is unresolved. The CDR3 contains 11 residues. CDR1 is SQVTM and CDR2 is ANQGSEA in the germline V gene. CDR3 loop: CSVASSGSITF. CDR3 DNA: TGCAGCGTTGCCTCTTCCGGGTCCATAACCTTT.

A few counts support this clone. The genes are TRBV19 and TRBJ1-3; D uncertain. Trimming shortened V by 7 bases and J by 0 bases, and 16 bases separated the two germline ends. The germline CDR1 and CDR2 sequences are LNHDA and SQIVND (reference sequence). The CDR3 runs to 16 residues. As DNA, the CDR3 is TGTGCCAGTAACCACCGGGATCCCAGCTCTGGAAACACCATATATTTT. Its translation is CASNHRDPSSGNTIYF.